Listed below are T cell receptor beta chains from one sample, sequenced in a study of OX40 agonist ivuxolimab in advanced cancers. The method was immunoSEQ multiplex PCR; TCRdb's version includes in-frame clones alone and lacks a portion of them. The sample consists of some 77,000 clones, almost 90% of them appearing once. Sequenced material: CD4+ or CD8+ T cells sorted from blood, taken in a trial of the OX40 agonist ivuxolimab. These receptors were taken from an adult with an advanced solid tumor such as melanoma, head and neck, liver or kidney cancer. Both conserved end residues are part of each CDR3. D genes are given only for firm matches. A row's size may be missing; if present it is once, few, many or a size class.

clone size	V gene	D gene	J gene	CDR3 DNA	CDR3 protein
once	TRBV13	.	TRBJ1-2	TGTGCCAGCAGCCGGCGACAGCACGGCGCTAACTATGGCTACACCTTC	CASSRRQHGANYGYTF
.	TRBV7-6	.	TRBJ2-2	TGTGCCAGCAGCTTAGGAGGGGTGTTCACCGGGGAGCTGTTTTTT	CASSLGGVFTGELFF
.	TRBV6-5	TRBD2	TRBJ2-7	TGTGCCAGCAGTTACGGTTCGGCTAGCGGGAGTCTGGAGCAGTACTTC	CASSYGSASGSLEQYF
.	TRBV18	.	TRBJ1-6	TGTGCCAGCTCACCAGCGCCGGGCTCACCCCTCCACTTT	CASSPAPGSPLHF
once	TRBV7-2	.	TRBJ1-2	TGTGCCAGCAGCTCCCAAACTCGAGGAGGCTACACCTTC	CASSSQTRGGYTF
.	TRBV6-6	.	TRBJ1-2	TGTGCCAGCAGCAGGACCCCCTGGGGGCAGGACTATGGCTACACCTTC	CASSRTPWGQDYGYTF
.	TRBV7-2	.	TRBJ2-6	TGTGCCAGCACAAGTACAGGTGCGGGCTCTGGGGCCAACGTCCTGACTTTC	CASTSTGAGSGANVLTF
.	TRBV6-1	.	TRBJ2-5	TGTGCCAGCAGTGAAGAGATCAGGGACATTTTCATCCAAGAGACCCAGTACTTC	CASSEEIRDIFIQETQYF
.	TRBV29-1	.	TRBJ2-3	TGCAGCGTTGAAGTCGGGCAGGGTGGCACATTCATGAGCACAGATACGCAGTATTTT	CSVEVGQGGTFMSTDTQYF
.	TRBV5-4	.	TRBJ1-1	TGTGCCAGCAGCTTAACGGTCGTGAGGACTGAAGCTTTCTTT	CASSLTVVRTEAFF
once	TRBV9	.	TRBJ1-4	TGTGCCAGCAGCGTAGGAGGGGGTAATGAAAAACTGTTTTTT	CASSVGGGNEKLFF
few	TRBV5-6	.	TRBJ1-1	TGTGCCAGCAGCTTGGAGACAGCTGAAGCTTTCTTT	CASSLETAEAFF
.	TRBV4-1	TRBD1	TRBJ1-1	TGCGCCAGCAGCCAACCGGGACAGGGTGGGATGAACACTGAAGCTTTCTTT	CASSQPGQGGMNTEAFF
.	TRBV6-5	.	TRBJ1-1	TGTGCCAGCAGTTACTCGGGAGGGACTGAAGCTTTCTTT	CASSYSGGTEAFF
.	TRBV5-1	.	TRBJ1-4	TGCGCCAGCAGCTTGGCACGAGGGGGTAATGAAAAACTGTTTTTT	CASSLARGGNEKLFF
.	TRBV18	.	TRBJ2-1	TGTGCCAGCCAAAGGCAGGGGCTTCACAATGAGCAGTTCTTC	CASQRQGLHNEQFF
.	TRBV21-1	.	TRBJ1-5	TGTGCCAGCTTCTTGGACAGGACTAGCAATCAGCCCCAGCATTTT	CASFLDRTSNQPQHF
.	TRBV10-3	TRBD1	TRBJ2-7	TGTGCCATCAGTGAGTCGGGGACAGGGGGTAACGAGCAGTACTTC	CAISESGTGGNEQYF
.	TRBV19	TRBD1	TRBJ2-5	TGTGCCAGTAGTCCAGGGACAGGAATTGAATTCCAAGAGACCCAGTACTTC	CASSPGTGIEFQETQYF
.	TRBV9	.	TRBJ2-3	TGTGCCAGCAGCGTAGGCGGACAGCCCACAGATACGCAGTATTTT	CASSVGGQPTDTQYF
.	TRBV10-3	TRBD1	TRBJ2-3	TGTGCCAGCGGGACAGGGGCAGATACGCAGTATTTT	CASGTGADTQYF
.	TRBV27	.	TRBJ2-1	TGTGCCAGCAGTTGGACTAACAATGAGCAGTTCTTC	CASSWTNNEQFF
.	TRBV5-1	.	TRBJ1-6	TGCGCCAGCAGCGCTCTACACCGACAGGATAATTCACCCCTCCACTTT	CASSALHRQDNSPLHF
.	TRBV7-2	.	TRBJ2-2	TGTGCCAGCAGCGTGAGGTCGCAGGGGTTGAACACCGGGGAGCTGTTTTTT	CASSVRSQGLNTGELFF
.	TRBV6-5	TRBD1	TRBJ2-2	TGTGCCAGCATGCAGGGGACAGGGGTACCCGGGGAGCTGTTTTTT	CASMQGTGVPGELFF
few	TRBV25-1	.	TRBJ2-1	TGTGCCAGCAGCAAGGGGGGATACAATGAGCAGTTCTTC	CASSKGGYNEQFF
.	TRBV9	.	TRBJ2-3	TGTGCCAGCAGCGTAGGGGACGGGACTACGCAGTATTTT	CASSVGDGTTQYF
.	TRBV30	TRBD1	TRBJ2-2	TGTGCCTGGACTTCCGGCGGACAGGGAAGAACCGGGGAGCTGTTTTTT	CAWTSGGQGRTGELFF
.	TRBV7-2	.	TRBJ1-2	TGTGCCAGCAGCCCAGGGGACGTATCCTATGGCTACACCTTC	CASSPGDVSYGYTF
few	TRBV14	.	TRBJ1-1	TGTGCCAGCAGCCCCGGAGGACAGCAGTCCGCTTTCTTT	CASSPGGQQSAFF
.	TRBV5-4	TRBD1	TRBJ1-2	TGTGCCAGCAGCTTAGGGGACAGGGCTAACTATGGCTACACCTTC	CASSLGDRANYGYTF
.	TRBV6-5	TRBD1	TRBJ2-1	TGTGCCAGCAGTTACGGGACAGCCCCCAATGAGCAGTTCTTC	CASSYGTAPNEQFF
once	TRBV6-4	.	TRBJ1-1	TGTGCCAGCAGGGGCGGGGGCGAGGCTTTCTTT	CASRGGGEAFF